The sequence of this T cell receptor beta chain was determined in a study of radiation and T cells in renal cell carcinoma. Whole-study findings and limits: No pretreatment tumor biopsies were available for baseline clonotypes.

The time point here: blood 4 weeks post-SBRT, at nephrectomy. The treatment here: 15 Gy SBRT to primary tumor, nephrectomy 4 weeks later. This clone was found a few times. Its antigen is currently unknown. This CDR3 has 16 residues. Germline CDR1 LGHNA, CDR2 YNFKEQ. The ends were cut back, 2 bases at V and 0 bases at J, with 13 bases in the middle. The assay was immunoSEQ multiplex PCR, and TCRdb's table has in-frame clones only and misses some. The sample lists about 170,000 clones; about 85% were seen once. This chain links TRBV4-2 with TRBJ1-1, with D possibly being TRBD1 (6 bases). Material: blood, obtained from a patient whose treatment included radiotherapy and nephrectomy. The clonotype comes from a woman aged 45-65 years with renal cell carcinoma. CDR3 in DNA: TGTGCCAGCAGCCAAACAGGGTGGAAGCTGAACACTGAAGCTTTCTTT. Translated: CASSQTGWKLNTEAFF.